This note documents a single T cell receptor (beta chain) sequence. Its antigen is undetermined. These data are taken from a study of T cell repertoires in cytomegalovirus infection. Across the whole study: Recently identified HLA-C-restricted CMV epitopes were among the peptides used. Evidence of both CMV infection and a matching HLA type came from public TCR beta signatures.

General observations from the study: Cumulative frequency (of public TCR beta family members) identified carriers of CMV plus the relevant HLA.

TCRdb passed the reads through MiXCR, listing each CDR3 protein once. This table holds approximately 73,000 distinct CDR3 sequences, roughly 40% found once. With 0 bases removed from V and 5 bases from J, the gap between germline ends came to 10 bases. The CDR3 loop spans 14 amino acids. In germline, CDR1 is MNHEY, CDR2 SMNVEV (reference sequence). The TCR was taken from a human donor in good health (CMV status not recorded). Some clones in this sample may be carry-over from other donors' samples. This specimen consisted of CD8+ T cells from cultured PBMCs, obtained from culture after CMV antigen stimulation. V usage is TRBV27 and J usage is TRBJ1-1; possibly TRBD1 for D (5 bases). The CDR3 DNA reads TGTGCCAGCAGTTTATCGGGGGGGATTACTGAAGCTTTCTTT. This codes for CASSLSGGITEAFF.